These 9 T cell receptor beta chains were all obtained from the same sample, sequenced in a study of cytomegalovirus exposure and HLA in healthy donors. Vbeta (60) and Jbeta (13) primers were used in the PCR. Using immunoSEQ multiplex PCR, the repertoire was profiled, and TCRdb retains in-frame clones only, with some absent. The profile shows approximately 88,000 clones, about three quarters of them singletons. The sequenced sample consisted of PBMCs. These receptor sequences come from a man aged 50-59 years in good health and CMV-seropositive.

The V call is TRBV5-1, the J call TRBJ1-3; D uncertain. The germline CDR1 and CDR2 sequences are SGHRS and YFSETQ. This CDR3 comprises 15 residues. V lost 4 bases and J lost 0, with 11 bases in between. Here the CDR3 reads CASSPLGSSGNTIYF. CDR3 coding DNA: TGCGCCAGCAGCCCACTTGGGAGCTCTGGAAACACCATATATTTT.

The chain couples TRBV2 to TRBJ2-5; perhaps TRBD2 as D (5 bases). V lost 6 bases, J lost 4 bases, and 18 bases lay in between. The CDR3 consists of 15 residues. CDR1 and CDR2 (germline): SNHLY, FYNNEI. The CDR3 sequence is CASSLTSIGRETQYF. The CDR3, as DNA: TGTGCCAGCAGCCTAACTAGTATAGGTCGAGAGACCCAGTACTTC.

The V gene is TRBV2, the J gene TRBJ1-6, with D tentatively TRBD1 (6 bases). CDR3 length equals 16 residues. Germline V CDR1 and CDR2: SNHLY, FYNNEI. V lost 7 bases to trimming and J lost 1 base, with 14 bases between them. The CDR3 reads CASTQGGGSYNSPLHF. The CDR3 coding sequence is TGTGCCAGCACCCAGGGAGGGGGTTCCTATAATTCACCCCTCCACTTT.

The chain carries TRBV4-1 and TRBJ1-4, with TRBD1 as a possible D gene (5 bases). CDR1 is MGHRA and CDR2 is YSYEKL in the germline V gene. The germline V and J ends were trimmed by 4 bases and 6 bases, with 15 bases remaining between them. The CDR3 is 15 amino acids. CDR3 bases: TGCGCCAGCAGCCCACACTGGGACTTGGATGAAAAACTGTTTTTT. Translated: CASSPHWDLDEKLFF.

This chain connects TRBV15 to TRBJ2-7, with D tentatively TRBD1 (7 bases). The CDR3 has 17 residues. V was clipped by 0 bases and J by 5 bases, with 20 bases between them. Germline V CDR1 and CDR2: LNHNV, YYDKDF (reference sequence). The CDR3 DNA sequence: TGTGCCACCAGCAGAGATATAGGAGGGGGCGCGGTCGACGAGCAGTACTTC. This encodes CATSRDIGGGAVDEQYF.

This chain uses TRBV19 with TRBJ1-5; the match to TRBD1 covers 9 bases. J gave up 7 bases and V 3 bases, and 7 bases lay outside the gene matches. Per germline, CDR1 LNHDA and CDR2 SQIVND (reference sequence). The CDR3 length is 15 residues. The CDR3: CASSIVQGAGQPQHF. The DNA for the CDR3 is TGTGCCAGTAGTATCGTACAGGGGGCCGGGCAGCCCCAGCATTTT.

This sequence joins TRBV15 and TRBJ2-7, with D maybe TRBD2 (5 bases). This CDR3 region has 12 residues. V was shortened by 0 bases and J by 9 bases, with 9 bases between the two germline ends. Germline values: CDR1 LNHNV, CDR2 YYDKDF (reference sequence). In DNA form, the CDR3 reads TGTGCCACCAGCAGAGATAATGCGGGGCAGTACTTC. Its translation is CATSRDNAGQYF.

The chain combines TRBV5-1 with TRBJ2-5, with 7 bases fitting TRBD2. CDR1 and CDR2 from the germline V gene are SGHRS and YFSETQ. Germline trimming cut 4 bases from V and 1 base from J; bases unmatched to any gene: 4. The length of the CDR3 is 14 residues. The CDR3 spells CASSPERGQETQYF. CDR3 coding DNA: TGCGCCAGCAGCCCGGAGCGGGGCCAAGAGACCCAGTACTTC.

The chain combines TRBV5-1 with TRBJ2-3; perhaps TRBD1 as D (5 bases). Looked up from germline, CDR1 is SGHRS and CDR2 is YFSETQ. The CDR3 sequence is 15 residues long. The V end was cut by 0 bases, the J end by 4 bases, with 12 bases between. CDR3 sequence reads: CASSLGGSPADTQYF. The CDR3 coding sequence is TGCGCCAGCAGCTTGGGGGGCAGTCCCGCAGATACGCAGTATTTT.